This T cell receptor (beta chain) was captured in a study of T cells in Graves' hyperthyroidism and ophthalmopathy. Study-wide findings and caveats: A 13 V-J model separated ophthalmopathy from stable hyperthyroidism. Most thyroid-expanded clonotypes above 0.001 were also found in blood.

Exclusions: uncontrolled infection, other autoimmune disease, pregnancy, lactation. Diagnosis rested on symptoms, serum thyroxine and TRAb, thyroid ultrasound, and orbital computed tomography. Regarding this clonotype: Its antigen is currently unknown.

The CDR3 loop spans 13 amino acids. Trimming removed 6 bases from V and 6 bases from J, with 14 bases in between. Germline V CDR1 and CDR2: SGHTA, FQGNSA. What was amplified from RNA transcripts were TCR beta CDR3 regions. A set of HTBI primers served as the primers for a first-round RT-PCR of the TCR CDR3. TCRdb redid the calling of the multiplex PCR reads with MiXCR, one entry per CDR3 protein. This sample yields 550,000 to 600,000 distinct CDR3 sequences, of which just over 45% are seen a single time; 19% belongs to the top ten. The chain couples TRBV7-2 to TRBJ1-2; no definite D call. The sequenced sample was peripheral blood or thyroid tissue (not recorded which). The TCR comes from an adult woman with Graves' disease, either hyperthyroidism or ophthalmopathy (not recorded which). The CDR3 DNA follows: TGTGCCAGCAGTCCCGCGGCGGGTAATGGCTACACCTTC. Amino acid sequence: CASSPAAGNGYTF.